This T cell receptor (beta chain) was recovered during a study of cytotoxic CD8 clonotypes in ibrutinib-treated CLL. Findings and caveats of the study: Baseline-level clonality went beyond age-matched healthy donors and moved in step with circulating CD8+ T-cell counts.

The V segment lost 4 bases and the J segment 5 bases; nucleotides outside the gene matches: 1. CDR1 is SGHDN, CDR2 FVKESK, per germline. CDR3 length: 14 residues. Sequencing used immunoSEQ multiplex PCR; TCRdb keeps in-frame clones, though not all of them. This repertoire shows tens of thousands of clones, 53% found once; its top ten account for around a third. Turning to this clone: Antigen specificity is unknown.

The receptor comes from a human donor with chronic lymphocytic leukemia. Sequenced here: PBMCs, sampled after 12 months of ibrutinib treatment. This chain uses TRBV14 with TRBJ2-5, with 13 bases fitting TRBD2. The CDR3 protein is CASSLLAGGETQYF. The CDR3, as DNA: TGTGCCAGCAGCCTACTAGCGGGAGGGGAGACCCAGTACTTC.